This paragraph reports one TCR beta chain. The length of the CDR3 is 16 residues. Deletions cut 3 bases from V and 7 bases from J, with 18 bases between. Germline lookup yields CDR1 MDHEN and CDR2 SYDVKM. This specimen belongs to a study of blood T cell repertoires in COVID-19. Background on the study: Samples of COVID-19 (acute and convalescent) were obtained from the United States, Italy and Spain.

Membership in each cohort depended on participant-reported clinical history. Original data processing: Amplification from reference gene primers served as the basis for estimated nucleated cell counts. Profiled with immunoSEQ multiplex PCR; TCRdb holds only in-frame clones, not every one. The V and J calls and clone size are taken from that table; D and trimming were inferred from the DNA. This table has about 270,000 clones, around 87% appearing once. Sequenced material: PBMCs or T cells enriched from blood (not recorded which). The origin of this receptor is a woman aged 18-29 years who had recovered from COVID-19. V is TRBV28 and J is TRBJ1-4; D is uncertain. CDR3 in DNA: TGTGCCAGCAGTTTCCCCAGCGGGCGCGAAGGTGAAAAACTGTTTTTT. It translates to CASSFPSGREGEKLFF.